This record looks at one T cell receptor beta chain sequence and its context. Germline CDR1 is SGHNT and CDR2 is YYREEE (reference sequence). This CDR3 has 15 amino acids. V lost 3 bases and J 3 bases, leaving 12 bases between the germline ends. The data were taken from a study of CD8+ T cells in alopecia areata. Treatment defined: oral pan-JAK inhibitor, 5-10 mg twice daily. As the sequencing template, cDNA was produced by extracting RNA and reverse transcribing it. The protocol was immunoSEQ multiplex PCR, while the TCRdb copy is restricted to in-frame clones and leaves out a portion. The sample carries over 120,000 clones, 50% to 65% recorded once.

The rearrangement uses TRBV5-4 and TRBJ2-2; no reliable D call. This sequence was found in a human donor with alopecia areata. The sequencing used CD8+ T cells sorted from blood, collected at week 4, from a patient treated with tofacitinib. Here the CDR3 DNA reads TGTGCCAGCAGCTCAAAAGGACGGGACACCGGGGAGCTGTTTTTT. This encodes CASSSKGRDTGELFF.